The 14 T cell receptor beta chains listed next were all sequenced from one sample in a study of T cell changes during pregnancy in multiple sclerosis. The repertoire was sequenced with immunoSEQ multiplex PCR; TCRdb's copy has only in-frame clones and lacks some. Here the sample spans about 49,000 clones, 80% to 95% being singletons. Sample: peripheral blood, taken after pregnancy. All receptors come from a female donor with multiple sclerosis, enrolled in a pregnancy study.

The chain is built from TRBV25-1 and TRBJ2-5; 9 bases match TRBD1. Trimming took 8 bases from V and 9 from J; bases not matched to a gene: 13. Germline V gene data show CDR1 as MGHDK and CDR2 as SYGVNS. This CDR3 has 14 amino acids. The CDR3 reads CASVGPPQGAAQYF. In DNA form, the CDR3 reads TGTGCCAGCGTGGGCCCCCCACAGGGGGCGGCCCAGTACTTC.

The V gene is TRBV6-1, the J gene TRBJ1-1; D gene uncertain. Trimming removed 3 bases at V and 3 bases at J, with 17 bases between. This CDR3 has 16 amino acids. From germline, CDR1 is MNHNS and CDR2 SASEGT. CDR3 nucleotide sequence: TGTGCCAGCAGTGAGCAGGACTCCCATAGGGACACTGAAGCTTTCTTT. Its translation is CASSEQDSHRDTEAFF.

The chain carries TRBV19 and TRBJ1-1, with 10 bases aligning to TRBD1. V dropped 10 bases and J dropped 1; count of bases not matched to a gene: 9. The CDR3 runs 15 residues. CDR1 and CDR2 (germline): LNHDA, SQIVND (reference sequence). The CDR3 DNA reads TGTGCCATCACCCGGGACAGGGGAACGAACACTGAAGCTTTCTTT. Protein sequence: CAITRDRGTNTEAFF.

A single count supports this clone. The chain uses TRBV5-1 and TRBJ1-1, with unresolved D. CDR1 is SGHRS and CDR2 is YFSETQ in the germline V gene. V lost 9 bases to trimming and J lost 3 bases, with 9 bases between them. The CDR3 length is 11 residues. CDR3 sequence (DNA): TGCGCCACCCGAGGAGACACTGAAGCTTTCTTT. Translation: CATRGDTEAFF.

As concerns this clone: In the same sample, other DNA sequences code for this CDR3. This rearrangement joins TRBV18 to TRBJ1-1; weak D call: TRBD1 (5 bases). Germline V gene sequence: CDR1 KGHSH, CDR2 LQKENI. CDR3 size: 13 residues. Trimming took 3 bases from V and 4 from J, leaving 9 bases between them. CDR3 DNA sequence: TGTGCCAGCTCACCCCAGGGCGGCACTGAAGCTTTCTTT. Translating gives CASSPQGGTEAFF.

V and J are TRBV7-9 and TRBJ1-1, with 7 bases lining up with TRBD1. CDR1 and CDR2 (germline): SEHNR, FQNEAQ (reference sequence). The ends lost 5 bases at V and 4 bases at J; junction bases unmatched: 13. This CDR3 spans 16 amino acids. The CDR3 protein is CASSILTGVRGTEAFF. CDR3 sequence (DNA): TGTGCCAGCAGCATTCTAACAGGGGTAAGGGGCACTGAAGCTTTCTTT.

V is TRBV9 and J is TRBJ2-5; TRBD2 matches at 7 bases. V lost 0 bases to trimming and J lost 5 bases; unmatched junction nucleotides: 4. The CDR3 loop spans 14 amino acids. Germline V gene lookup returns CDR1 SGDLS and CDR2 YYNGEE. In DNA form, the CDR3 reads TGTGCCAGCAGCGTAGGGGAGGGGTGGGAGACCCAGTACTTC. Residues: CASSVGEGWETQYF. The whole variable domain, remainder taken from reference TRBV9 and TRBJ2-5, is DSGVTQTPKHLITATGQRVTLRCSPRSGDLSVYWYQQSLDQGLQFLIQYYNGEERAKGNILERFSAQQFPDLHSELNLSSLELGDSALYFCASSVGEGWETQYFGPGTRLLVL.

This clone was recorded once. The chain joins TRBV10-2 to TRBJ2-3, with 8 bases that match TRBD2. Per the germline V gene, CDR1 is WSHSY and CDR2 is SAAADI. The CDR3 loop spans 16 amino acids. V gave up 1 base and J gave up 1 base; unmatched junction bases: 4. Here the CDR3 reads CASSEYQRGRTDTQYF. The CDR3 DNA reads TGCGCCAGCAGTGAGTATCAGCGGGGGCGCACAGATACGCAGTATTTT.

This clone was seen a single time. The rearrangement links TRBV11-3 to TRBJ2-1; 12 nucleotides agree with TRBD2. The CDR3 consists of 15 residues. J was trimmed by 4 bases and V by 4 bases; bases with no gene match: 2. Per the germline V gene, CDR1 is SGHNT and CDR2 is YENEEA. Written as DNA, the CDR3 is TGTGCCAGCAGCTCGCTAGCGGGGGGGTACAATGAGCAGTTCTTC. Its translation: CASSSLAGGYNEQFF.

This clone was counted a few times. This chain joins TRBV6-5 and TRBJ1-5; TRBD1 matches at 7 bases. The CDR3 runs to 13 residues. V was pared by 7 bases and J by 3 bases, with 3 bases of the junction left unmatched. CDR1 and CDR2 from the germline V gene are MNHEY and SVGAGI. The CDR3: CASTTGHNQPQHF. In DNA, the CDR3 is TGTGCCAGCACGACAGGGCACAATCAGCCCCAGCATTTT.

The chain employs TRBV29-1 and TRBJ2-7; 8 bases fit TRBD1. The V segment lost 3 bases and the J segment 9 bases; nucleotides outside the gene matches: 4. Germline CDR1 reads SQVTM; CDR2 reads ANQGSEA. The CDR3 consists of 11 residues. CDR3 amino acids: CSVDRGRGQYF. The CDR3 bases are TGCAGCGTTGACAGGGGGCGGGGGCAGTACTTC.

This chain uses TRBV6-6 with TRBJ2-7; 7 bases match TRBD2. The CDR3 runs 15 residues. Germline V gene lookup returns CDR1 MNHNY and CDR2 SVGAGI (reference sequence). V shed 2 bases, J shed 4 bases, and the junction held 8 bases outside the gene matches. CDR3 sequence reads: CASSYRLAERYEQYF. The CDR3 DNA follows: TGTGCCAGCAGTTACCGACTAGCTGAGAGATACGAGCAGTACTTC.

This chain links TRBV7-2 with TRBJ2-7, with 14 bases that match TRBD2. V lost 5 bases, J lost 7 bases, and 7 bases stayed unmatched. CDR1 and CDR2 (germline): SGHTA, FQGNSA. This CDR3 comprises 15 residues. DNA for the CDR3: TGTGCCAGCAGCCGGGGACTAGCGGGGGTATGGGAGCAGTACTTC. Amino acid sequence: CASSRGLAGVWEQYF. The whole variable domain, filled in from reference TRBV7-2 and TRBJ2-7, reads GAGVSQSPSNKVTEKGKDVELRCDPISGHTALYWYRQSLGQGLEFLIYFQGNSAPDKSGLPSDRFSAERTGGSVSTLTIQRTQQEDSAVYLCASSRGLAGVWEQYFGPGTRLTVT.

This chain joins TRBV6-5 and TRBJ1-2; D is perhaps TRBD1 (6 bases). Trimming left V 6 bases short and J 3 bases short, with 14 bases between. Germline lookup yields CDR1 MNHEY and CDR2 SVGAGI. CDR3 length: 14 amino acids. The CDR3 DNA reads TGTGCCAGCAGCCGAAGGGGGGGCGACTATGGCTACACCTTC. Its translation: CASSRRGGDYGYTF.